This T cell receptor beta chain derives from a study of T cell repertoires in cytomegalovirus infection. Across the whole study: Public TCR beta signatures were indicative of both CMV infection and a matching HLA type.

Via MiXCR, TCRdb re-called the reads, giving one row per CDR3 protein. Among 400,000 or so distinct CDR3 sequences listed, roughly a third were seen once. Study-level results: Predominance within the ex vivo response was attributable to HLA-C-restricted CMV-specific TCR beta clonotypes.

Trimming stripped 0 bases from V and 0 bases from J, with 15 bases between. CDR3 length: 17 residues. Germline CDR1 and CDR2: MGHRA and YSYEKL. The table lists this clonotype with many counts. The target antigen is unknown. Sample: PBMCs. The chain uses TRBV4-1 and TRBJ2-7; no clear D. This clonotype originated in a human donor in good health (CMV status not recorded). Some clones in this sample may be carry-over from other donors' samples. The CDR3 reads CASSQEWLAWSSYEQYF. CDR3 nucleotide sequence: TGCGCCAGCAGCCAAGAATGGTTGGCCTGGAGCTCCTACGAGCAGTACTTC.